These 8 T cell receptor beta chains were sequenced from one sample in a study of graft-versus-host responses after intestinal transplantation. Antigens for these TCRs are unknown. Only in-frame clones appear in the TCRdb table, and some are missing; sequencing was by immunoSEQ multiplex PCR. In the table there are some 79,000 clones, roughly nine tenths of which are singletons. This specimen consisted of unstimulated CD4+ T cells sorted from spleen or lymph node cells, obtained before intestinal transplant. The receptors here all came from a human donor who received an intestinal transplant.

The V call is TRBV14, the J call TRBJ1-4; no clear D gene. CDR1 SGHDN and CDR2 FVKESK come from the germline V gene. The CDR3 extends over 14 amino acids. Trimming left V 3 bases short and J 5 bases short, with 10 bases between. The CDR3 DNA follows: TGTGCCAGCAGCCACAGGCAGAGAAATGAAAAACTGTTTTTT. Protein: CASSHRQRNEKLFF.

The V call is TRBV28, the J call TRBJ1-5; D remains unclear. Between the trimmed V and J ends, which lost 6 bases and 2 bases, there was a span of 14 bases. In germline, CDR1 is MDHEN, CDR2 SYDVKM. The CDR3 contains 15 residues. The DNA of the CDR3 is TGTGCCAGCAGGAACATGCGGGGAGGCAATCAGCCCCAGCATTTT. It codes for CASRNMRGGNQPQHF. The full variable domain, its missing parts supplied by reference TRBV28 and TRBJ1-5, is DVKVTQSSRYLVKRTGEKVFLECVQDMDHENMFWYRQDPGLGLRLIYFSYDVKMKEKGDIPEGYSVSREKKERFSLILESASTNQTSMYLCASRNMRGGNQPQHFGDGTRLSIL.

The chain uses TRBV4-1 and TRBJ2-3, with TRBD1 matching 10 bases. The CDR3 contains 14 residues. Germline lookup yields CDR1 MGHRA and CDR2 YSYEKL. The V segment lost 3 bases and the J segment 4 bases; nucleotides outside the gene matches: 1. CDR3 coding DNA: TGCGCCAGCAGCCAGGACAGGGGGGCAGATACGCAGTATTTT. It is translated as CASSQDRGADTQYF.

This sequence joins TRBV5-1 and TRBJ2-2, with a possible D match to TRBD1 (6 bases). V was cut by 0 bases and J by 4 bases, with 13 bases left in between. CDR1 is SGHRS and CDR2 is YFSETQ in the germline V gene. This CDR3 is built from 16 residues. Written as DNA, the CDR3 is TGCGCCAGCAGCTTGGCACAAGGACAGATCACCGGGGAGCTGTTTTTT. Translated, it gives CASSLAQGQITGELFF.

The CDR3 sequence is CASSLLQQGVRVSGANVLTF. CDR3 bases: TGTGCCAGCTCACTTCTCCAACAGGGTGTCAGGGTGTCTGGGGCCAACGTCCTGACTTTC. This chain connects TRBV18 to TRBJ2-6; D may be TRBD1 (6 bases). The CDR3 totals 20 residues. Germline assignment: CDR1 KGHSH and CDR2 LQKENI. V dropped 4 bases and J dropped 1 base, with 23 bases sitting between them.

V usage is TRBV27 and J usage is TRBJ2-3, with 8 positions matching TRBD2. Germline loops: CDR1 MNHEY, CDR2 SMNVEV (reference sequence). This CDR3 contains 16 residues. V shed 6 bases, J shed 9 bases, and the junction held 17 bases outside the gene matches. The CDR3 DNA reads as TGTGCCAGCAGCGCCCCGGGAGGGGTCGAAAGAGGGACGCAGTATTTT. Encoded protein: CASSAPGGVERGTQYF.

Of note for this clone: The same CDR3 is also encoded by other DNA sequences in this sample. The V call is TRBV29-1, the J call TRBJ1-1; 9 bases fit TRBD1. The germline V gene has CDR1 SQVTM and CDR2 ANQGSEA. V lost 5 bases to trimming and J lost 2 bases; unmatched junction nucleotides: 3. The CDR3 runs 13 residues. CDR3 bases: TGCAGCGTTTCCACAGGGGGCAACACTGAAGCTTTCTTT. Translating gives CSVSTGGNTEAFF.

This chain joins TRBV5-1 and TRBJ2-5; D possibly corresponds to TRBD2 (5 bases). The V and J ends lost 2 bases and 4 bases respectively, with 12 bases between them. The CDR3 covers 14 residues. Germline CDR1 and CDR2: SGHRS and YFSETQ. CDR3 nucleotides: TGCGCCAGCAGCTTCGGAGCTAGCTCAGAGACCCAGTACTTC. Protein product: CASSFGASSETQYF.